This entry lists 31 T cell receptor beta chains sequenced from one sample in a study of response to subunit inactivated influenza vaccine. TCRdb reprocessed the RT-PCR reads via MiXCR and lists one record per CDR3 protein. In the table there are about 540,000 distinct CDR3 sequences, about 15% of which are singletons. The sequencing used PBMCs from blood, collected less than 13 days after vaccination. These receptors were obtained from a man aged 45-65 years who received an inactivated influenza vaccine.

This clonotype was detected many times. The CDR3 here is CASSLAGFSNTEAFF. CDR3 sequence (DNA): TGTGCCAGCAGCTTGGCAGGGTTTTCGAACACTGAAGCTTTCTTT. V usage is TRBV7-2 and J usage is TRBJ1-1, with a tentative D call TRBD1 (5 bases). The germline V and J ends were trimmed by 3 bases and 1 base, with 12 bases remaining between them. Per germline, CDR1 SGHTA and CDR2 FQGNSA. The CDR3 spans 15 residues.

This clonotype came up many times. The genes are TRBV6-2 or TRBV6-3 and TRBJ1-1; D may be TRBD1 (5 bases). With 2 bases removed from V and 4 bases from J, the gap between germline ends came to 8 bases. The V gene's germline CDR1 is MNHEY and CDR2 SVGEGT. The CDR3 runs to 13 residues. CDR3 sequence: CASSYTRATEAFF. The CDR3 DNA follows: TGTGCCAGCAGTTACACCAGGGCCACTGAAGCTTTCTTT.

This clonotype was observed a handful of times. Germline and junction disagree at one end, which may indicate a read error. The genes are TRBV6-6 and TRBJ2-1; unclear D gene. There are 12 residues in the CDR3. The V gene's germline CDR1 is MNHNY and CDR2 SVGAGI (reference sequence). Here the CDR3 DNA reads TGTGCCAGCAGTCACTCGGACAATGAGCAGTTCTTC. Protein sequence: CASSHSDNEQFF.

As for this clonotype: This may arise from a read error, as a much more abundant clone is one base away. The chain links TRBV20-1 to TRBJ2-3; D not resolved. The CDR3 has 12 amino acids. Germline V gives CDR1 DFQATT, CDR2 SNEGSKA (reference sequence). CDR3 loop: CSAMGNTDTQCF. The CDR3 DNA follows: TGCAGTGCTATGGGGAACACAGATACGCAGTGTTTT.

There are a few counts of this clonotype. CDR3 residues: CASRGGGLTQYF. The CDR3 DNA is TGTGCCAGCCGCGGGGGGGGGTTGACCCAGTACTTC. J is TRBJ2-7 and V is TRBV7-2, with 9 bases lining up with TRBD2. The J call may be incorrect, as the DNA end agrees better with TRBJ2-5. Germline-derived CDR1 and CDR2 are SGHTA and FQGNSA. The CDR3 runs 12 residues.

V and J are TRBV21-1 and TRBJ2-7; the DNA was not compared with TRBD2, the D call given in the table. TRBV21-1 is a pseudogene segment. This CDR3 comprises 16 residues. The CDR3 DNA reads as TGTGCCAACAGCAACGGACTAGCGGGGGGCTCCTACGAGCAGTACTTC. This sequence encodes CANSNGLAGGSYEQYF.

The chain employs TRBV4-2 and TRBJ2-7; unclear D gene. The CDR3 runs to 14 residues. Germline CDR1 LGHNA, CDR2 YNFKEQ. Trimming removed 1 base at V and 6 bases at J, with 13 bases between. The chain's CDR3 is CASSQGQNDPEQYF. The CDR3 nucleotides read TGTGCCAGCAGCCAAGGTCAAAACGATCCCGAGCAGTACTTC.

A few counts support this clonotype. The V and J genes are TRBV7-6 and TRBJ2-5, with a weak D call TRBD1 (5 bases). The germline CDR1 and CDR2 sequences are SGHVS and FNYEAQ. The CDR3 loop spans 17 amino acids. Trimming took 4 bases from V and 3 from J, leaving 21 bases between them. The CDR3 reads CASSSFRLQGSEETQYF. CDR3 sequence (DNA): TGTGCCAGCAGCTCGTTTAGACTGCAGGGATCGGAAGAGACCCAGTACTTC.

This clonotype showed up just a few times. This rearrangement joins TRBV4-3 to TRBJ2-5; perhaps TRBD1 as D (5 bases). Trimming cost V 5 bases and J 5 bases, with 15 bases left between them. Germline CDR1 LGHNA, CDR2 YSLEER. This CDR3 has 14 amino acids. The CDR3 DNA reads TGCGCCAGCAGCTTGATGGGGCAGAGGGAGACCCAGTACTTC. This translates into CASSLMGQRETQYF.

This clonotype has only a few counts. The chain couples TRBV12-3 or TRBV12-4 to TRBJ2-2; no definite D call. V lost 3 bases to trimming and J lost 5 bases, with 7 bases between them. The CDR3 loop spans 13 amino acids. CDR3 in DNA: TGTGCCAGCAGTTTGCAGGAGACCGGGGAGCTGTTTTTT. Protein sequence: CASSLQETGELFF.

This clonotype was counted a few times. V is TRBV6-1 and J is TRBJ1-1, with D uncertain. CDR1 MNHNS and CDR2 SASEGT come from the germline V gene. The CDR3 extends over 14 amino acids. Trimming removed 8 bases from V and 2 bases from J, with 15 bases in between. DNA of the CDR3: TGTGCCAGCGGCGGCCGAAGCCTAAACACTGAAGCTTTCTTT. Translation gives CASGGRSLNTEAFF.

This rearrangement joins TRBV12-3 or TRBV12-4 to TRBJ1-1, with D unresolved. CDR3 length: 15 amino acids. Trimming stripped 1 base from V and 4 bases from J, with 13 bases between. Here the CDR3 reads CASSLGKGWTTEAFF. The CDR3 region has the DNA TGTGCCAGCAGTTTAGGAAAGGGTTGGACCACTGAAGCTTTCTTT.

The CDR3, as DNA: TGTGCCAGCAGTTTTAGGGGGGCCCCGGGGGTAAATACGCAGTATTTT. This encodes CASSFRGAPGVNTQYF. V is TRBV12-3 or TRBV12-4 and J is TRBJ2-3; D assignment may be TRBD1 or TRBD2 (6 bases each). V was cut by 3 bases and J by 7 bases, with 20 bases left in between. The CDR3 runs to 16 residues.

CDR3 in DNA: TGTGCCAGCAGCGCTGCCAATGAGCAGTTCTTC. It is translated as CASSAANEQFF. The chain is built from TRBV2 and TRBJ2-1; D is ambiguous. CDR1 SNHLY and CDR2 FYNNEI come from the germline V gene. CDR3 length equals 11 residues. Trimming took 6 bases from V and 6 from J, leaving 6 bases between them.

This chain uses TRBV3-1 with TRBJ2-6, with D hard to call. CDR1 and CDR2 (germline): LGHDT, YNNKEL (reference sequence). V lost 5 bases and J lost 0, with 14 bases in between. The CDR3 consists of 17 residues. The CDR3 spells CASSSQMTGSGANVLTF. The CDR3 DNA sequence: TGTGCCAGCAGCTCTCAAATGACGGGCTCTGGGGCCAACGTCCTGACTTTC.

This clonotype was observed a few times. The CDR3 DNA reads as TGTGCCAGCAGTCCCGCGGGACAGACAATAGCCAAAAACATTCAGTACTTC. Protein sequence: CASSPAGQTIAKNIQYF. The J gene is TRBJ2-4, the V gene TRBV28, with D perhaps matching TRBD1 (7 bases). The germline gives CDR1 MDHEN, CDR2 SYDVKM. V lost 5 bases and J lost 0, with 17 bases in between. The CDR3 spans 17 residues.

This chain links TRBV20-1 with TRBJ2-1; 10 nucleotides match TRBD2. J lost 2 bases, V lost 5 bases, and 12 bases had no gene match. The CDR3 sequence is 17 residues long. Looked up from germline, CDR1 is DFQATT and CDR2 is SNEGSKA (reference sequence). The CDR3 here is CSAWGLAKMGAYNEQFF. CDR3 DNA: TGCAGTGCTTGGGGACTAGCGAAAATGGGGGCCTACAATGAGCAGTTCTTC.

This clonotype appeared many times. One junction end does not reproduce the germline sequence, and a read error may be involved. The V call is TRBV5-1, the J call TRBJ1-1; the D is unclear. The germline V gene encodes CDR1 SGHRS and CDR2 YFSETQ. This CDR3 contains 14 residues. CDR3 in amino acids: CASSLGSGNAEAFF. The CDR3 DNA is TGCGCCAGCAGCTTGGGTTCTGGGAACGCTGAAGCTTTCTTT.

This clonotype was recorded a few times. The chain carries TRBV11-2 and TRBJ1-4; TRBD1 matches 8 bases. The CDR3 has 14 amino acids. V shed 1 base and J 8 bases; nucleotides not matched to a gene: 3. Looked up from germline, CDR1 is SGHAT and CDR2 is FQNNGV. The CDR3 DNA reads as TGTGCCAGCAGCTTAGTCCAGGGGGCCGAAAAACTGTTTTTT. Protein: CASSLVQGAEKLFF.

The chain employs TRBV12-3 or TRBV12-4 and TRBJ1-2; D ambiguous. The CDR3 has 12 residues. V lost 4 bases and J lost 4, with 7 bases in between. CDR3 nucleotide sequence: TGTGCCAGCAGTTCAGATCCCTATGGCTACACCTTC. Its protein product is CASSSDPYGYTF.

In this sample, this clonotype turned up a few times. This chain joins TRBV29-1 and TRBJ2-3; 8 positions agree with TRBD2. The CDR3 is 14 residues long. J was trimmed by 6 bases and V by 6 bases; bases with no gene match: 11. Germline-derived CDR1 and CDR2 are SQVTM and ANQGSEA. The CDR3 here is CSVSSGLVIDTQYF. The DNA for the CDR3 is TGCAGCGTGTCATCGGGACTAGTAATCGATACGCAGTATTTT.

The chain has TRBV10-3 and TRBJ1-2, with no clear D. Germline CDR1 ENHRY, CDR2 SYGVKD. The V end was cut by 0 bases, the J end by 7 bases, with 6 bases between. This CDR3 is built from 12 residues. The CDR3 loop is CAISESGFGYTF. The CDR3 DNA reads as TGTGCCATCAGTGAGTCGGGATTTGGCTACACCTTC.

In its sample, this clonotype was seen a few times. V usage is TRBV7-8 and J usage is TRBJ2-1; unclear D gene. Between the trimmed V and J ends, which lost 1 base and 6 bases, there was a span of 10 bases. The germline V gene encodes CDR1 SGHVS and CDR2 FQNEAQ. The CDR3 contains 14 residues. Here the CDR3 reads CASSLGRSINEQFF. The CDR3 nucleotides read TGTGCCAGCAGCTTAGGGCGGAGTATCAATGAGCAGTTCTTC.

A few counts support this clonotype. The chain employs TRBV5-1 and TRBJ2-5; weak D call: TRBD1 (6 bases). CDR1 is SGHRS and CDR2 is YFSETQ in the germline V gene. V was trimmed by 1 base and J by 3 bases, leaving 19 bases between them. CDR3 length: 17 amino acids. CDR3: CASSLRQVGHGEETQYF. As DNA, the CDR3 is TGCGCCAGCAGCTTGAGACAGGTCGGCCATGGGGAAGAGACCCAGTACTTC.

Many counts were recorded for this clonotype. DNA of the CDR3: TGCGCCAGCAGCACGGGACTACAAGAGACCCAGTACTTC. This encodes CASSTGLQETQYF. This chain joins TRBV5-1 and TRBJ2-5, with TRBD2 matching over 7 bases. This CDR3 is 13 amino acids long. Germline trimming cut 4 bases from V and 2 bases from J; bases unmatched to any gene: 2. Per the germline V gene, CDR1 is SGHRS and CDR2 is YFSETQ.

The chain links TRBV3-1 to TRBJ2-5; 9 bases are shared with TRBD2. The CDR3 runs 15 residues. Looked up from germline, CDR1 is LGHDT and CDR2 is YNNKEL (reference sequence). The V segment lost 6 bases and the J segment 9 bases; nucleotides outside the gene matches: 14. The CDR3 loop is CASSYGTSRRSAQYF. CDR3 nucleotide sequence: TGTGCCAGCAGTTACGGGACTAGCCGCCGCTCGGCCCAGTACTTC.

This clonotype was recorded at least ten times. The chain links TRBV7-2 to TRBJ2-4; the D gene is possibly TRBD1 (6 bases). Germline CDR1 and CDR2: SGHTA and FQGNSA. The V end lost 8 bases, the J end lost 6 bases, and 14 bases lay between the germline ends. This CDR3 spans 13 amino acids. The CDR3: CASGAVQGNIQYF. The CDR3 nucleotides read TGTGCCAGCGGGGCGGTACAGGGAAACATTCAGTACTTC.

V usage is TRBV28 and J usage is TRBJ2-2, with 8 bases aligning to TRBD1. The CDR3 length is 15 residues. V lost 2 bases to trimming and J lost 6 bases; unmatched junction nucleotides: 5. Germline V gene sequence: CDR1 MDHEN, CDR2 SYDVKM. This CDR3 is CASSLGWTGPGELFF. DNA of the CDR3: TGTGCCAGCAGTTTAGGGTGGACAGGGCCCGGGGAGCTGTTTTTT.

Only a few counts were recorded for this clonotype. The CDR3 bases are TGTGCCAGCAGCCCACGCGGAATCTACGAGCAGTACTTC. Amino acid sequence: CASSPRGIYEQYF. V usage is TRBV7-9 and J usage is TRBJ2-7; D uncertain. Germline lookup yields CDR1 SEHNR and CDR2 FQNEAQ (reference sequence). This CDR3 is 13 amino acids long. Trimming pared 5 bases from V and 3 bases from J, leaving 11 bases between. Full variable domain (outside the CDR3, taken from reference TRBV7-9 and TRBJ2-7): DTGVSQNPRHKITKRGQNVTFRCDPISEHNRLYWYRQTLGQGPEFLTYFQNEAQLEKSRLLSDRFSAERPKGSFSTLEIQRTEQGDSAMYLCASSPRGIYEQYFGPGTRLTVT.

V is TRBV6-1 and J is TRBJ1-2; TRBD1 matches 7 bases. The CDR3 consists of 14 residues. V dropped 6 bases and J dropped 0; count of bases not matched to a gene: 4. The V gene's germline CDR1 is MNHNS and CDR2 SASEGT. As DNA, the CDR3 is TGTGCCAGCAGAAGGGACAGAGCTAACTATGGCTACACCTTC. Residues: CASRRDRANYGYTF.

This clonotype was recorded a few times. The V and J genes are TRBV20-1 and TRBJ1-1; possible D gene TRBD1, 5 bases. CDR1 and CDR2 from the germline V gene are DFQATT and SNEGSKA (reference sequence). Between the trimmed V and J ends, which lost 4 bases and 0 bases, there was a span of 12 bases. This CDR3 region has 14 residues. The CDR3 spells CSAIREQVNTEAFF. The DNA of the CDR3 is TGCAGTGCTATTCGTGAACAGGTGAACACTGAAGCTTTCTTT.